This T cell receptor beta chain is from a study of identical twins. Study results and caveats: Invariant populations such as MAIT and iNKT cells could partly muddle zero-insertion analyses. A cross-sectional statistical analysis, not follow-up of the same donors, supported the conclusions.

On this clonotype itself: Its antigen remains unidentified.

After template switching added a universal primer site, the resulting cDNA carried unique molecular identifiers. TCRdb re-called the 5' RACE reads through MiXCR, storing one row per CDR3 protein. The top ten hold around 0.98% of the sample, which has roughly 700,000 distinct CDR3 sequences, 8% to 9% seen once. The CDR3 is 15 amino acids. J gave up 3 bases and V 4 bases, and 5 bases lay outside the gene matches. Germline values: CDR1 SGHAT, CDR2 FQNNGV. The same data also contributed to another study, on yellow fever vaccine responses in identical twins. As that study records: Reportedly, twins' vaccine T cell responses looked partly convergent and partly personalized.

The sequence derives from a young woman in good health. V gene TRBV11-2 combines with J gene TRBJ1-4; 7 nucleotides align to TRBD1. The specimen sequenced was PBMCs. CDR3 amino acids: CASSYGDRANEKLFF. The CDR3 DNA is TGTGCCAGCAGCTACGGCGACAGGGCTAATGAAAAACTGTTTTTT.